Following are 20 T cell receptor beta chains from one sample sequenced in a study of control samples from healthy donors and cancer patients. TCRdb keeps only in-frame clones here, not all; method: immunoSEQ multiplex PCR. Among under 100,000 clones listed, about 87% were seen once. What was sequenced was blood. The receptors originated from a woman in her 70s in good health.

The gene calls are TRBV20-1 and TRBJ2-7; TRBD1 aligns across 7 bases. The V gene's germline CDR1 is DFQATT and CDR2 SNEGSKA (reference sequence). This CDR3 is 12 amino acids long. The V segment lost 3 bases and the J segment 2 bases; nucleotides outside the gene matches: 1. CDR3 sequence reads: CSASQGAYEQYF. In nucleotides, the CDR3 is TGCAGTGCTAGTCAGGGGGCCTACGAGCAGTACTTC.

The rearrangement uses TRBV2 and TRBJ1-2; D is uncertain. CDR1 is SNHLY and CDR2 is FYNNEI in the germline V gene. CDR3 size: 15 residues. Trimming shortened V by 4 bases and J by 0 bases, and 12 bases separated the two germline ends. The CDR3 DNA reads as TGTGCCAGCAGTGTAGGTCTTGGAGCTAACTATGGCTACACCTTC. Translated: CASSVGLGANYGYTF. Based on the CDR3 plus reference TRBV2 and TRBJ1-2, the full variable domain is EPEVTQTPSHQVTQMGQEVILRCVPISNHLYFYWYRQILGQKVEFLVSFYNNEISEKSEIFDDQFSVERPDGSNFTLKIRSTKLEDSAMYFCASSVGLGANYGYTFGSGTRLTVV.

This clone was seen a handful of times. The chain joins TRBV9 to TRBJ2-3, with 7 bases identical to TRBD1. Germline V CDR1 and CDR2: SGDLS, YYNGEE. Trimming at V came to 1 base and at J to 6 bases, leaving 8 bases not matched to a gene. The CDR3 is 15 amino acids. The CDR3 is CASSVQGVPGDTQYF. In DNA form, the CDR3 reads TGTGCCAGCAGCGTACAGGGGGTCCCCGGGGATACGCAGTATTTT.

The chain links TRBV3-1 (or the pseudogene TRBV3-2) to TRBJ1-3; 7 bases match TRBD1. The CDR3 has 16 amino acids. With V trimmed by 4 bases and J by 3 bases, 9 bases remained unmatched. The V gene's germline CDR1 is LGHDT and CDR2 YNNKEL (reference sequence). The CDR3 coding sequence is TGTGCCAGCAGCCCCTGGGAGGGGGCGGTTGGAAACACCATATATTTT. As protein: CASSPWEGAVGNTIYF.

This rearrangement joins TRBV10-3 to TRBJ2-1; 8 nucleotides line up with TRBD2. This CDR3 has 13 amino acids. Germline-derived CDR1 and CDR2 are ENHRY and SYGVKD. V was clipped by 4 bases and J by 8 bases; unmatched bases: 4. CDR3 protein: CAISAATSDEQFF. CDR3 sequence (DNA): TGTGCCATCAGTGCGGCGACTAGCGATGAGCAGTTCTTC.

The genes are TRBV6-5 and TRBJ1-1; D is ambiguous. V lost 5 bases to trimming and J lost 5 bases, with 12 bases between them. Looked up from germline, CDR1 is MNHEY and CDR2 is SVGAGI. The CDR3 totals 13 residues. This CDR3 reads CASSPRGQTEAFF. CDR3 coding DNA: TGTGCCAGCAGTCCTCGAGGTCAAACTGAAGCTTTCTTT.

This chain uses TRBV27 with TRBJ1-1, with TRBD1 identical over 9 bases. V lost 6 bases to trimming and J lost 5 bases; unmatched junction nucleotides: 4. Germline assignment: CDR1 MNHEY and CDR2 SMNVEV (reference sequence). The CDR3 has 13 residues. The CDR3 protein is CASRGQGRTEAFF. The CDR3 DNA reads as TGTGCCAGCAGAGGACAGGGGAGGACTGAAGCTTTCTTT.

The chain has TRBV5-6 and TRBJ1-1; D gene uncertain. V was cut by 1 base and J by 3 bases, with 10 bases left in between. The CDR3 is 14 amino acids. Germline loops: CDR1 SGHDT, CDR2 YYEEEE. The CDR3 protein is CASSLRGSDTEAFF. CDR3 DNA sequence: TGTGCCAGCAGCTTGAGAGGTTCTGACACTGAAGCTTTCTTT.

This clone has only one observation. V and J are TRBV10-3 and TRBJ2-3; D perhaps matches TRBD2 (7 bases). Looked up from germline, CDR1 is ENHRY and CDR2 is SYGVKD. The CDR3 has 13 amino acids. The germline V and J ends were trimmed by 8 bases and 6 bases, with 15 bases remaining between them. CDR3 sequence reads: CAIWGGRSDTQYF. The CDR3 DNA is TGTGCCATCTGGGGGGGGCGAAGTGATACGCAGTATTTT.

The J gene is TRBJ1-1, the V gene TRBV3-1 (or the pseudogene TRBV3-2), with D perhaps TRBD1 (5 bases). The germline gives CDR1 LGHDT, CDR2 YNNKEL (reference sequence). This CDR3 comprises 12 residues. Trimming left V 1 base short and J 9 bases short, with 9 bases between. CDR3 DNA sequence: TGTGCCAGCAGCCAAGGGGGCTTCAAAGCTTTCTTT. Encoded protein: CASSQGGFKAFF.

J is TRBJ1-3 and V is TRBV5-1; D uncertain. Trimming left V 4 bases short and J 0 bases short, with 17 bases between. Looked up from germline, CDR1 is SGHRS and CDR2 is YFSETQ. The length of the CDR3 is 17 residues. CDR3: CASSASFGAFSGNTIYF. CDR3 nucleotides: TGCGCCAGCAGCGCAAGCTTCGGAGCCTTCTCTGGAAACACCATATATTTT. The full variable domain, its missing parts supplied by reference TRBV5-1 and TRBJ1-3, is KAGVTQTPRYLIKTRGQQVTLSCSPISGHRSVSWYQQTPGQGLQFLFEYFSETQRNKGNFPGRFSGRQFSNSRSEMNVSTLELGDSALYLCASSASFGAFSGNTIYFGEGSWLTVV.

CDR3 bases: TGTGCCAGTAGTATATTCACAGGTCGGACACCCTTCTCTGGAAACACCATATATTTT. Amino acids: CASSIFTGRTPFSGNTIYF. J is TRBJ1-3 and V is TRBV19; D is perhaps TRBD1 (5 bases). The CDR3 is made up of 19 amino acids. Deletions cut 2 bases from V and 0 bases from J, with 20 bases between. The germline V gene encodes CDR1 LNHDA and CDR2 SQIVND (reference sequence).

This chain connects TRBV28 to TRBJ2-7; D not certain. Germline V gene lookup returns CDR1 MDHEN and CDR2 SYDVKM. Trimming took 6 bases from V and 5 from J, leaving 8 bases between them. The CDR3 is 11 amino acids. The CDR3, as DNA: TGTGCCAGCAGACAAAATCACGAGCAGTACTTC. It specifies CASRQNHEQYF.

This clone has just one count. This chain joins TRBV5-8 and TRBJ2-1, with TRBD2 matching 15 bases. This CDR3 comprises 17 residues. The ends lost 3 bases at V and 12 bases at J; junction bases unmatched: 13. CDR1 and CDR2 from the germline V gene are SGHTS and YDEGEE. The CDR3 reads CASSWGGLAGGRPVQFF. The DNA for the CDR3 is TGTGCCAGCAGCTGGGGGGGACTAGCGGGAGGCAGGCCGGTGCAGTTCTTC. The whole variable domain, filled in from reference TRBV5-8 and TRBJ2-1, reads EAGVTQSPTHLIKTRGQQATLRCSPISGHTSVYWYQQALGLGLQFLLWYDEGEERNRGNFPPRFSGRQFPNYSSELNVNALELEDSALYLCASSWGGLAGGRPVQFFGPGTRLTVL.

The chain carries TRBV19 and TRBJ1-5, with 7 nucleotides matching TRBD1. The CDR3 extends over 15 amino acids. V shed 5 bases, J shed 3 bases, and the junction held 7 bases outside the gene matches. Looked up from germline, CDR1 is LNHDA and CDR2 is SQIVND (reference sequence). The CDR3 loop reads CASSFQTGNNQPQHF. As DNA, the CDR3 is TGTGCCAGTAGTTTTCAGACAGGGAACAATCAGCCCCAGCATTTT.

The chain combines TRBV5-4 with TRBJ2-3; unclear D gene. The CDR3 runs to 16 residues. The ends were cut back, 4 bases at V and 0 bases at J, with 15 bases in the middle. Germline V lookup: CDR1 SGHNT, CDR2 YYREEE (reference sequence). The CDR3 region has the DNA TGTGCCAGCAGCCAAGTCGGACGTTCTAGCACAGATACGCAGTATTTT. Translation gives CASSQVGRSSTDTQYF.

This chain joins TRBV7-9 and TRBJ2-2; D may be TRBD1 or TRBD2 (5 bases each). The CDR3 consists of 15 residues. The germline V gene has CDR1 SEHNR and CDR2 FQNEAQ (reference sequence). Trimming stripped 5 bases from V and 5 bases from J, with 15 bases between. The CDR3 is CASSPGPTGTGELFF. CDR3 coding DNA: TGTGCCAGCAGCCCGGGGCCTACGGGGACCGGGGAGCTGTTTTTT.

The V and J genes are TRBV2 and TRBJ2-2; tentatively, D is TRBD1 (5 bases). This CDR3 has 16 amino acids. The germline V and J ends were trimmed by 6 bases and 0 bases, with 14 bases remaining between them. Germline CDR1 SNHLY, CDR2 FYNNEI. The CDR3 DNA reads as TGTGCCAGCAGAGTAGACAGTTCTACGAACACCGGGGAGCTGTTTTTT. This translates into CASRVDSSTNTGELFF.

V is TRBV27 and J is TRBJ1-1; D not certain. Between the trimmed V and J ends, which lost 1 base and 4 bases, there was a span of 7 bases. Germline assignment: CDR1 MNHEY and CDR2 SMNVEV (reference sequence). CDR3 length: 13 residues. The CDR3, as DNA: TGTGCCAGCAGTTTATATCCCATCACTGAAGCTTTCTTT. Encoded protein: CASSLYPITEAFF.

CDR3 nucleotide sequence: TGTGCCACCAGCAGAGATAGGAACGGGGAGCTGTTTTTT. Protein product: CATSRDRNGELFF. This chain joins TRBV15 and TRBJ2-2; D uncertain. With 0 bases removed from V and 7 bases from J, the gap between germline ends came to 6 bases. The CDR3 loop spans 13 amino acids. Germline values: CDR1 LNHNV, CDR2 YYDKDF (reference sequence).